A selection of T cell receptor beta chains follows, all from one sample in a study of T-cell reconstitution after alpha-beta-depleted transplantation in children. TCRdb recomputed calls from the PCR reads with MiXCR, one row per CDR3 protein. The table lists roughly 100,000 distinct CDR3 sequences, 7.5% to 9.5% of them singletons. Sample: PBMCs, taken before TCRalphabeta/CD19-depleted stem cell transplant. The receptors stem from a boy aged 2 to 10 with acute lymphoblastic leukemia, due to receive a stem cell transplant. Both conserved end residues are part of each CDR3. A D gene is named only where the DNA matches it firmly. Expanded clones get a size class; other rows say once, few or many, or leave the size out.

CASSARTGEVSPLHF TGTGCCAGCAGTGCTCGGACAGGGGAGGTCTCACCCCTCCACTTT TRBJ1-6 NA TRBV2 TRBD1
CASSLASYEQFF TGTGCCAGCAGCTTAGCTAGCTATGAGCAGTTCTTC TRBJ2-1 many TRBV7-2 NA
CASMMSIDTDTQYF TGTGCCAGCATGATGAGTATTGACACAGATACGCAGTATTTT TRBJ2-3 few TRBV7-9 NA
CASSQVWGRDTEAFF TGTGCCAGCAGCCAAGTATGGGGGAGGGACACTGAAGCTTTCTTT TRBJ1-1 few TRBV14 NA
CASSEYMGQGAGEQYF TGTGCCAGCAGTGAATATATGGGCCAGGGGGCAGGGGAGCAGTACTTC TRBJ2-7 many TRBV25-1 TRBD1
CASSLRRQNTEAFF TGTGCCAGCAGCTTACGACGGCAGAACACTGAAGCTTTCTTT TRBJ1-1 many TRBV7-2 NA
CASSFSGSPNPFF TGTGCCAGCAGCTTCAGTGGTTCTCCGAACCCCTTCTTC TRBJ2-1 NA TRBV5-6 NA
CASSQDSGGDTQYF TGCGCCAGCAGCCAAGACTCCGGGGGAGATACGCAGTATTTT TRBJ2-3 many TRBV4-1 NA
CAMGGGLAETQYF TGTGCCATGGGCGGCGGGCTAGCGGAGACCCAGTACTTC TRBJ2-5 NA TRBV4-2 NA
CASSPRTVGLLSAFF TGTGCCAGCAGTCCCCGGACAGTTGGATTACTTTCAGCTTTCTTT TRBJ1-1 few TRBV6-1 NA
CASSLNGGTGGTKSGYTF TGTGCCAGCAGTCTCAACGGCGGGACAGGGGGAACGAAGAGTGGCTACACCTTC TRBJ1-2 NA TRBV6-1 TRBD1
CASSLEANRGGEKLFF TGCGCCAGCAGCTTGGAGGCCAACAGGGGTGGTGAAAAACTGTTTTTT TRBJ1-4 many TRBV5-1 TRBD1
CASSLSGSAEAFF TGTGCCAGCAGTTTAAGCGGGAGCGCTGAAGCTTTCTTT TRBJ1-1 many TRBV12-3/TRBV12-4 NA
CSVVGILIDTQYF TGCAGCGTTGTCGGCATTCTGATAGATACGCAGTATTTT TRBJ2-3 many TRBV29-1 NA
CSARASGGASEQFF TGCAGTGCTAGGGCTAGCGGGGGGGCAAGTGAGCAGTTCTTC TRBJ2-1 NA TRBV20-1 TRBD2
CASSLEGYGYTF TGCGCCAGCAGCTTGGAAGGGTATGGCTACACCTTC TRBJ1-2 many TRBV5-1 NA
CASSPWGSNQPQHF TGTGCCAGCAGTCCTTGGGGTAGCAATCAGCCCCAGCATTTT TRBJ1-5 few TRBV2 NA
CASSPGGRQETQYF TGTGCCAGCAGCCCCGGGGGGCGGCAAGAGACCCAGTACTTC TRBJ2-5 few TRBV9 NA
CASSTWRAQETQYF TGTGCCAGCAGTACTTGGCGGGCTCAAGAGACCCAGTACTTC TRBJ2-5 many TRBV12-3/TRBV12-4 NA
CASKLDSGVLGETQYF TGTGCCAGCAAATTGGATAGCGGGGTGTTGGGAGAGACCCAGTACTTC TRBJ2-5 NA TRBV6-2/TRBV6-3 TRBD2
CATGQNTGELFF TGTGCCACCGGCCAGAACACCGGGGAGCTGTTTTTT TRBJ2-2 many TRBV24-1 NA
CASSQDEGKGSNEQFF TGCGCCAGCAGCCAAGATGAGGGGAAGGGCTCGAATGAGCAGTTCTTC TRBJ2-1 many TRBV4-3 NA
CASSSFDRGAKNIQYF TGTGCCAGCAGCTCCTTCGACAGGGGAGCCAAAAACATTCAGTACTTC TRBJ2-4 NA TRBV7-9 TRBD1
CASSYTSGSGGLIISYEQYF TGTGCCAGCAGTTACACGTCCGGTTCAGGGGGACTCATTATCTCCTACGAGCAGTACTTC TRBJ2-7 few TRBV6-2/TRBV6-3 NA
CASSEGQGAYEQYF TGTGCCAGCAGCGAGGGACAGGGGGCGTACGAGCAGTACTTC TRBJ2-7 many TRBV3-1 TRBD1
CASSLGEAYHNEQFF TGTGCCAGCAGCTTAGGGGAGGCCTACCACAATGAGCAGTTCTTC TRBJ2-1 NA TRBV7-9 NA
CASSAASSTGSYEQYF TGCGCCAGCAGCGCCGCCAGTTCGACAGGATCCTACGAGCAGTACTTC TRBJ2-7 many TRBV5-1 NA
CASSFYRVESAEAFF TGTGCCAGCAGCTTTTACAGGGTGGAGAGCGCTGAAGCTTTCTTT TRBJ1-1 few TRBV7-6 NA
CASTWDIQETQYF TGTGCCAGCACTTGGGACATACAAGAGACCCAGTACTTC TRBJ2-5 many TRBV12-3/TRBV12-4 NA
CASSLSPYEQYF TGTGCCAGCAGCTTATCACCCTACGAGCAGTACTTC TRBJ2-7 many TRBV5-6 NA
CASSQDGDRIGTDTQYF TGTGCCAGCAGCCAAGATGGGGACAGGATTGGTACAGATACGCAGTATTTT TRBJ2-3 many TRBV4-2 TRBD1
CASTPDSLNTEAFF TGCGCCAGCACCCCGGACAGCTTGAACACTGAAGCTTTCTTT TRBJ1-1 medium-sized TRBV5-1 NA
CASSFSGGGYEQYF TGTGCCAGCAGCTTCAGCGGGGGAGGCTACGAGCAGTACTTC TRBJ2-7 many TRBV7-9 TRBD2
CASSPGVLTYNEQFF TGCGCCAGCAGCCCTGGCGTCCTAACCTACAATGAGCAGTTCTTC TRBJ2-1 NA TRBV4-3 NA
CASSQDDGQWEQFF TGCGCCAGCAGCCAAGACGACGGACAATGGGAGCAGTTCTTC TRBJ2-1 NA TRBV4-3 NA